This is a list of T cell receptor beta chains from one sample in a study of OX40 agonist ivuxolimab in advanced cancers. Sequenced by immunoSEQ multiplex PCR; TCRdb stores in-frame clones only, minus some. The table shows 90,000 to 95,000 clones, with roughly 86% occurring only once. The sequencing used CD4+ or CD8+ T cells sorted from blood, collected in a trial of the OX40 agonist ivuxolimab. Receptors were obtained from an adult with an advanced solid tumor such as melanoma, head and neck, liver or kidney cancer. Both conserved end residues are part of each CDR3. A D gene is named only where the DNA matches it firmly. Expanded clones get a size class; other rows say once, few or many, or leave the size out.

V gene,D gene,J gene,clone size,CDR3 protein,CDR3 DNA
TRBV7-9,TRBD1,TRBJ2-7,NA,CASGRWDRDRASYEQYF,TGTGCCAGCGGCCGCTGGGACAGGGATCGTGCCTCCTACGAGCAGTACTTC
TRBV15,NA,TRBJ2-6,once,CATSRAGSGANVLTF,TGTGCCACCAGCAGAGCCGGTTCTGGGGCCAACGTCCTGACTTTC
TRBV6-4,TRBD2,TRBJ2-1,NA,CASSLGLAGINEQFF,TGTGCCAGCAGTTTGGGACTAGCGGGAATCAATGAGCAGTTCTTC
TRBV5-1,NA,TRBJ2-1,NA,CASSLGPYNEQFF,TGCGCCAGCAGCTTGGGTCCCTACAATGAGCAGTTCTTC
TRBV2,NA,TRBJ2-5,NA,CASSSSPGAPEETQYF,TGTGCCAGCAGTTCGTCACCGGGAGCGCCGGAGGAGACCCAGTACTTC
TRBV29-1,NA,TRBJ2-2,NA,CSVEGGLDTGELFF,TGCAGCGTTGAAGGGGGACTTGACACCGGGGAGCTGTTTTTT
TRBV6-1,NA,TRBJ1-2,NA,CASSEGGGRMIGYTF,TGTGCCAGCAGTGAAGGTGGGGGGCGGATGATTGGCTACACCTTC
TRBV4-2,NA,TRBJ2-3,NA,CASSQGSRVLSTDTQYF,TGTGCCAGCAGCCAAGGGTCCCGGGTACTTAGCACAGATACGCAGTATTTT
TRBV27,NA,TRBJ1-5,NA,CASSFLVDQPQHF,TGTGCCAGCAGTTTTTTAGTGGATCAGCCCCAGCATTTT
TRBV30,TRBD2,TRBJ2-1,NA,CAWSVGSGIYNEQFF,TGTGCCTGGAGTGTTGGTAGCGGGATCTACAATGAGCAGTTCTTC
TRBV2,NA,TRBJ1-2,NA,CASSAIRGAGTF,TGTGCCAGCAGTGCGATCCGGGGGGCGGGGACCTTC
TRBV6-5,NA,TRBJ1-3,NA,CASIGGGSGNTIYF,TGTGCCAGCATAGGGGGAGGCTCTGGAAACACCATATATTTT
TRBV5-6,NA,TRBJ2-7,NA,CASSLRGAVYEQYF,TGTGCCAGCAGCCTCCGGGGGGCAGTCTACGAGCAGTACTTC
TRBV19,NA,TRBJ1-1,NA,CASSISRTGINTEAFF,TGTGCCAGTAGTATAAGTAGAACAGGGATTAACACTGAAGCTTTCTTT
TRBV2,NA,TRBJ1-5,NA,CASSKETVSNQPQHF,TGTGCCAGCAGCAAAGAGACAGTTAGCAATCAGCCCCAGCATTTT
TRBV29-1,NA,TRBJ1-5,NA,CSVGGGVGNQPQHF,TGCAGCGTTGGCGGGGGGGTTGGCAATCAGCCCCAGCATTTT